Presented here are 21 T cell receptor beta chains from one specimen sequenced in a study of metastatic and nonmetastatic thyroid tumors. MiXCR re-clonotyped the PCR reads for TCRdb. Of over 50,000 clones listed, almost 30% are singletons. No treatment had been given to any patient before thyroid surgery. The specimen was blood. The origin of the receptors is a female donor with papillary thyroid cancer or a benign thyroid nodule (not recorded which). Some clones in this sample may be carry-over from other donors' samples.

The CDR3 spells CASSEPDSTDTQYF. For the CDR3, the DNA is TGTGCCAGCAGTGAACCGGACAGCACAGATACGCAGTATTTT. The V and J genes are TRBV2 and TRBJ2-3; D not resolved. In germline, CDR1 is SNHLY, CDR2 FYNNEI. Trimming removed 2 bases from V and 0 bases from J, with 6 bases in between. This CDR3 contains 14 residues.

This clone was recorded a few times. The rearrangement links TRBV27 to TRBJ1-1; 8 nucleotides agree with TRBD1. Germline lookup yields CDR1 MNHEY and CDR2 SMNVEV (reference sequence). The CDR3 runs 17 residues. The trim removed 4 bases at V and 1 base at J, leaving 11 bases unmatched. DNA for the CDR3: TGTGCCAGCAGTTCCGGACAGGGCGGAATTGGGAACACTGAAGCTTTCTTT. Its translation: CASSSGQGGIGNTEAFF.

The chain employs TRBV6-4 and TRBJ1-1; D is unclear. This CDR3 has 15 residues. V was pared by 7 bases and J by 1 base, with 16 bases between. Germline CDR1 MRHNA, CDR2 SNTAGT. The CDR3 region has the DNA TGTGCCAGCAATCCCGCCCAGGTGGGGAACACTGAAGCTTTCTTT. Translating it yields CASNPAQVGNTEAFF.

The chain is built from TRBV4-1 and TRBJ1-5, with D perhaps TRBD1 (6 bases). Germline values: CDR1 MGHRA, CDR2 YSYEKL. The germline V and J ends were trimmed by 1 base and 7 bases, with 8 bases remaining between them. This CDR3 is 13 amino acids long. CDR3 nucleotide sequence: TGCGCCAGCAGCCAAGTGGGGGGCCAGCCCCAGCATTTT. Protein product: CASSQVGGQPQHF.

The chain carries TRBV11-2 and TRBJ2-1, with a weak D call TRBD2 (5 bases). The germline CDR1 and CDR2 sequences are SGHAT and FQNNGV. V was cut by 2 bases and J by 4 bases, with 6 bases left in between. The CDR3 is 13 residues long. The CDR3 reads CASSLSGYNEQFF. DNA of the CDR3: TGTGCCAGCAGCTTAAGCGGTTACAATGAGCAGTTCTTC. The full variable domain, its missing parts supplied by reference TRBV11-2 and TRBJ2-1, is EAGVAQSPRYKIIEKRQSVAFWCNPISGHATLYWYQQILGQGPKLLIQFQNNGVVDDSQLPKDRFSAERLKGVDSTLKIQPAKLEDSAVYLCASSLSGYNEQFFGPGTRLTVL.

This clone was counted ten times or more. The V call is TRBV6-1, the J call TRBJ2-7; TRBD1 agrees at 10 bases. Germline V lookup: CDR1 MNHNS, CDR2 SASEGT. J was trimmed by 5 bases and V by 6 bases; bases with no gene match: 13. The CDR3 loop spans 16 amino acids. The CDR3 sequence: CASRMTGGAVDHEQYF. As DNA, the CDR3 is TGTGCCAGCAGAATGACAGGGGGCGCAGTTGACCACGAGCAGTACTTC.

The genes are TRBV12-5 and TRBJ2-2, with 9 nucleotides matching TRBD2. The CDR3 sequence is 19 residues long. The J segment lost 4 bases and the V segment lost 1 base, leaving 13 bases of the junction unmatched. Germline CDR1 LGHNT, CDR2 FRNRAP. CDR3 sequence: CASGLAKGTSSRPTGELFF. The CDR3 bases are TGTGCTAGTGGTTTGGCAAAAGGGACTAGCAGCCGCCCCACCGGGGAGCTGTTTTTT.

The V gene is TRBV12-3 or TRBV12-4, the J gene TRBJ1-2, with D perhaps matching TRBD1 (5 bases). V dropped 4 bases and J dropped 3 bases, with 9 bases sitting between them. The CDR3 extends over 13 amino acids. The CDR3 here is CASSWQGDYGYTF. The CDR3 DNA reads TGTGCCAGCAGTTGGCAGGGTGACTATGGCTACACCTTC.

This chain links TRBV9 with TRBJ1-1; 7 nucleotides align to TRBD1. The CDR3 has 16 residues. The V and J ends lost 0 bases and 6 bases, in that order; junction bases with no gene match: 11. Germline CDR1 is SGDLS and CDR2 is YYNGEE. The CDR3 protein is CASSVGDWTGIPEAFF. The CDR3 coding sequence is TGTGCCAGCAGCGTAGGGGATTGGACAGGAATTCCTGAAGCTTTCTTT. The full variable domain, rest sourced from reference TRBV9 and TRBJ1-1, is DSGVTQTPKHLITATGQRVTLRCSPRSGDLSVYWYQQSLDQGLQFLIQYYNGEERAKGNILERFSAQQFPDLHSELNLSSLELGDSALYFCASSVGDWTGIPEAFFGQGTRLTVV.

This chain links TRBV28 with TRBJ2-7; D not resolved. The germline CDR1 and CDR2 sequences are MDHEN and SYDVKM. Trimming removed 2 bases from V and 2 bases from J, with 22 bases in between. The CDR3 totals 18 residues. The CDR3 sequence: CASSLRKDALLMTYEQYF. The CDR3 DNA reads TGTGCCAGCAGTTTAAGAAAGGACGCCTTACTTATGACCTACGAGCAGTACTTC.

The chain has TRBV5-6 and TRBJ2-6; D gene uncertain. CDR1 is SGHDT, CDR2 YYEEEE, per germline. Trimming pared 5 bases from V and 1 base from J, leaving 10 bases between. CDR3 length equals 15 residues. CDR3 DNA: TGTGCCAGCAGGACGGAAGGATCTGGGGCCAACGTCCTGACTTTC. Translated: CASRTEGSGANVLTF.

This clone was picked up many times. This chain connects TRBV4-3 to TRBJ2-1; 12 positions match TRBD2. Germline V lookup: CDR1 LGHNA, CDR2 YSLEER. Trimming cost V 3 bases and J 4 bases; bases outside gene matches: 4. This CDR3 has 16 amino acids. CDR3: CASSHILAGGYNEQFF. CDR3 sequence (DNA): TGCGCCAGCAGCCATATTCTAGCGGGGGGGTACAATGAGCAGTTCTTC.

In this sample, this clone turned up a few times. The rearrangement joins TRBV6-1 to TRBJ1-6, with D possibly being TRBD1 (5 bases). The V end was cut by 6 bases, the J end by 12 bases, with 15 bases between. Germline V lookup: CDR1 MNHNS, CDR2 SASEGT. This CDR3 region has 13 residues. The CDR3 sequence is CASSAYVRGPLHF. The CDR3 DNA is TGTGCCAGCAGCGCCTACGTTAGGGGACCCCTCCACTTT.

In this sample, this clone turned up a few times. J is TRBJ1-2 and V is TRBV12-3 or TRBV12-4; 8 positions agree with TRBD1. Germline trimming cut 6 bases from V and 8 bases from J; bases unmatched to any gene: 11. The CDR3 has 14 amino acids. This CDR3 reads CASRLIDRGRGYTF. The CDR3 DNA reads as TGTGCCAGCAGGCTAATCGACAGGGGACGGGGCTACACCTTC.

Concerning this clone itself: A much larger clone differs from this one at a single base, so this may be a read error. The sample holds other DNA sequences that translate to the same CDR3. The rearrangement links TRBV19 to TRBJ1-5, with TRBD1 as a possible D gene (6 bases). The CDR3 consists of 15 residues. V lost 9 bases, J lost 1 base, and 16 bases lay in between. CDR1 and CDR2 from the germline V gene are LNHDA and SQIVND (reference sequence). The CDR3 protein is CASDRAGGSNQPQHF. CDR3 bases: TGTGCCAGCGATCGGGCTGGGGGCAGCAATCAGCCCCAGCATTTT.

The chain employs TRBV5-1 and TRBJ2-1, with D unclear. Trimming took off 0 bases at V and 1 base at J, with 11 bases between the two ends. Germline assignment: CDR1 SGHRS and CDR2 YFSETQ. The CDR3 is made up of 16 amino acids. The CDR3 sequence: CASSLELEVSYNEQFF. CDR3 sequence (DNA): TGCGCCAGCAGCTTGGAGCTAGAGGTTTCCTACAATGAGCAGTTCTTC.

This clone appeared a few times. An end of the junction does not agree with germline; a read error may underlie this. This chain joins TRBV6-5 and TRBJ2-1; 7 positions agree with TRBD1. The germline gives CDR1 MNHEY, CDR2 SVGAGI. This CDR3 has 13 residues. The chain's CDR3 is CASSVLDRDEQLF. The CDR3 coding sequence is TGTGCCAGCAGTGTTCTCGACAGGGATGAGCAGCTCTTC.

The CDR3 DNA follows: TGCGCCAGCAGCCAAGTCCCGTCCACTTCTAGTACGCAGTATTTT. Translated, it gives CASSQVPSTSSTQYF. The chain carries TRBV4-1 and TRBJ2-3; D is unresolved. Deletions cut 1 base from V and 8 bases from J, with 16 bases between. The CDR3 contains 15 residues. Germline V lookup: CDR1 MGHRA, CDR2 YSYEKL.

The V call is TRBV6-1, the J call TRBJ1-2; 9 bases line up with TRBD1. CDR1 is MNHNS, CDR2 SASEGT, per germline. J gave up 8 bases and V 9 bases, and 13 bases lay outside the gene matches. This CDR3 spans 14 amino acids. CDR3 sequence: CARQGQGKGGGYTF. For the CDR3, the DNA is TGTGCCAGGCAGGGACAGGGAAAGGGGGGCGGCTACACCTTC.

The sample holds a few counts of this clone. V gene TRBV29-1 combines with J gene TRBJ2-7; weak D call: TRBD1 (5 bases). CDR1 and CDR2 (germline): SQVTM, ANQGSEA. V was pared by 2 bases and J by 2 bases, with 10 bases between. The CDR3 has 13 residues. The CDR3 nucleotides read TGCAGCGTTGAATTTGACAGCCCCTACGAGCAGTACTTC. Its translation: CSVEFDSPYEQYF.

The gene calls are TRBV7-8 and TRBJ2-7; 7 bases agree with TRBD2. J lost 1 base, V lost 2 bases, and 8 bases had no gene match. Germline values: CDR1 SGHVS, CDR2 FQNEAQ. The CDR3 loop spans 16 amino acids. The CDR3 region has the DNA TGTGCCAGCAGCTTACTTGCGTTAGCGGGTTCCTACGAGCAGTACTTC. Its protein product is CASSLLALAGSYEQYF.